This T cell receptor beta chain derives from a study of CD8+CD57+ T cells in acquired aplastic anemia. Study as a whole: DNA recovered from sorted CD4+ and CD8+ cells had a mean of roughly 3 ug.

Germline-derived CDR1 and CDR2 are SNHLY and FYNNEI. V lost 11 bases, J lost 1 base, and 12 bases lay in between. The CDR3 loop spans 14 amino acids. For CDR3 and TCR beta VDJ profiling, genomic DNA was the template used. In TCRdb, the reads were re-called with MiXCR into one record per CDR3 protein. This table holds about 81,000 distinct CDR3 sequences, over 35% found once. The chain uses TRBV2 and TRBJ2-6, with D unresolved. The sequenced material came from sorted CD4+, CD8+, or CD8+CD57+ T cells (not recorded which) from PBMCs. The TCR sequence derives from a human donor in good health, serving as a control. CDR3 coding DNA: TGTGCCGGGTCCTCATGGTCTGGGGCCAACGTCCTGACTTTC. This translates into CAGSSWSGANVLTF. Filled out from reference TRBV2 and TRBJ2-6, the complete variable domain reads EPEVTQTPSHQVTQMGQEVILRCVPISNHLYFYWYRQILGQKVEFLVSFYNNEISEKSEIFDDQFSVERPDGSNFTLKIRSTKLEDSAMYFCAGSSWSGANVLTFGAGSRLTVL.